These 9 T cell receptor beta chains originate from one sample sequenced in a study of shared clonotypes between healthy human individuals. Here immunoSEQ multiplex PCR was the method, and the copy in TCRdb shows in-frame clones only, minus some. The table lists hundreds of thousands of clones, roughly 95% of them singletons. The sequencing input was naive CD4+ T cells sorted from blood. Stated subset: CD45RA+ positively selected. The receptors stem from a woman aged 25 to 39 in good health.

This chain connects TRBV5-4 to TRBJ2-5, with unresolved D. V was shortened by 4 bases and J by 11 bases, with 15 bases between the two germline ends. Germline loops: CDR1 SGHNT, CDR2 YYREEE (reference sequence). The CDR3 loop spans 12 amino acids. This CDR3 reads CASSRDTVEQYF. In DNA, the CDR3 is TGTGCCAGCAGCAGAGATACAGTGGAGCAGTACTTC.

The count of this clone is one. As DNA, the CDR3 is TGTGCCAGCAGAGACTATGCACCAGATACGCAGTATTTT. Encoded protein: CASRDYAPDTQYF. The chain couples TRBV6-1 to TRBJ2-3, with D perhaps TRBD2 (5 bases). V dropped 6 bases and J dropped 4 bases, with 11 bases sitting between them. This CDR3 has 13 amino acids. The germline gives CDR1 MNHNS, CDR2 SASEGT.

The V call is TRBV6-1, the J call TRBJ1-5; no firm D call. The CDR3 is made up of 14 amino acids. Deletions cut 5 bases from V and 0 bases from J, with 8 bases between. CDR1 MNHNS and CDR2 SASEGT come from the germline V gene. The CDR3 sequence is CASSTVYSNQPQHF. CDR3 in DNA: TGTGCCAGCAGTACAGTTTATAGCAATCAGCCCCAGCATTTT.

The chain carries TRBV5-1 and TRBJ1-3; the D gene is possibly TRBD1 (6 bases). The CDR3 contains 14 residues. Germline V gene lookup returns CDR1 SGHRS and CDR2 YFSETQ. Trimming took off 4 bases at V and 0 bases at J, with 8 bases between the two ends. The CDR3 DNA reads as TGCGCCAGCAGCACGGACAGCTCTGGAAACACCATATATTTT. Protein sequence: CASSTDSSGNTIYF.

This chain links TRBV5-6 with TRBJ2-1; 7 bases agree with TRBD1. After removal of 8 bases from V and 6 bases from J, the junction contained 11 bases not matched to a gene. The CDR3 runs to 14 residues. Germline V gene sequence: CDR1 SGHDT, CDR2 YYEEEE. The CDR3 protein is CARLMIGQVNEQFF. The CDR3, as DNA: TGTGCCAGGCTTATGATTGGACAGGTCAATGAGCAGTTCTTC.

This clone was observed once. V gene TRBV7-2 combines with J gene TRBJ2-7, with 7 nucleotides matching TRBD1. CDR1 SGHTA and CDR2 FQGNSA come from the germline V gene. The CDR3 is 15 amino acids. V lost 4 bases, J lost 2 bases, and 8 bases stayed unmatched. For the CDR3, the DNA is TGTGCCAGCAGCTCCGAGACAGGGAAAGCCTACGAGCAGTACTTC. Translation: CASSSETGKAYEQYF.

This clone was counted once. The chain recombines TRBV7-9 with TRBJ1-2; D remains ambiguous. V was trimmed by 3 bases and J by 0 bases, leaving 17 bases between them. The length of the CDR3 is 17 residues. From germline, CDR1 is SEHNR and CDR2 FQNEAQ (reference sequence). The CDR3, as DNA: TGTGCCAGCAGCTTCCCCTCGAGTTCAGATTCTAACTATGGCTACACCTTC. It encodes CASSFPSSSDSNYGYTF.

The chain couples TRBV11-2 to TRBJ2-7; the D gene is possibly TRBD1 (6 bases). This CDR3 comprises 13 residues. The V end was cut by 7 bases, the J end by 0 bases, with 10 bases between. Germline-derived CDR1 and CDR2 are SGHAT and FQNNGV. The chain's CDR3 is CASTGESSYEQYF. CDR3 DNA: TGTGCCAGCACAGGGGAGAGCTCCTACGAGCAGTACTTC.

V usage is TRBV6-6 and J usage is TRBJ1-3; 10 bases are a match to TRBD1. Germline assignment: CDR1 MNHNY and CDR2 SVGAGI (reference sequence). Losses at the gene ends were 6 bases for V and 3 bases for J; bases not matched to a gene: 8. CDR3 size: 16 residues. CDR3 amino acids: CASRTRQGAFGNTIYF. In DNA form, the CDR3 reads TGTGCCAGCAGAACACGACAGGGGGCTTTTGGAAACACCATATATTTT.